The present entry profiles one TCR beta chain with its context. No antigen is known for it. These data are taken from a study of blood T cells in healthy people across ages. Primers used in a second PCR of roughly 7 to 12 cycles were a sample-barcoded 5' primer and a J-beta primer mix. Every cDNA molecule bore a tag from a template-switch adaptor containing 12 random nucleotides. Each CDR3 protein gets one entry after TCRdb re-called the 5' RACE reads with MiXCR. The sample has about 1.4 million distinct CDR3 sequences; 45% to 70% are singletons. This CDR3 comprises 16 residues. The germline CDR1 and CDR2 sequences are MNHEY and SMNVEV (reference sequence). After removal of 8 bases from V and 2 bases from J, the junction contained 12 bases not matched to a gene. Broader study findings: Donors of long life had a larger count of naive CD4+ cells and greater diversity than aged donors.

The V call is TRBV27, the J call TRBJ2-5; 9 bases fit TRBD2. This receptor was identified in a man in his late teens or twenties in good health. The sequenced sample consisted of blood. The CDR3 sequence is CASSLEGTSLQETQYF. CDR3 DNA: TGTGCCAGCTCTTTGGAGGGGACTAGCCTACAAGAGACCCAGTACTTC.